This T cell receptor beta chain was captured by sequencing in a study of blood T cell repertoires in COVID-19. Whole-study context: PBMCs, B-cell-depleted T cells, or T cells provided the cDNA or gDNA that made up the material.

Trimming cost V 6 bases and J 7 bases; bases outside gene matches: 5. This CDR3 is 12 amino acids long. Enrollees, about 18 to 95 years old, lived in 24 US areas. Cohort assignment relied on participant-reported clinical history. TCRdb keeps only in-frame clones here, not all; method: immunoSEQ multiplex PCR. There are roughly 200,000 clones in the sample; around 86% occur only once, and about 4% lies in the top ten. The chain is built from TRBV12-3 or TRBV12-4 and TRBJ1-1; 7 positions match TRBD1. Sequencing was done on a sample of PBMCs or T cells enriched from blood (not recorded which). The sequence was obtained from a woman in her forties with acute COVID-19. The CDR3 region has the DNA TGTGCCAGCAGCAGGGACAGTCGTGAAGCTTTCTTT. Amino acids: CASSRDSREAFF.